These T cell receptor beta chains were read from a single sample in a study of beta chain features in type 1 diabetes. Only in-frame clones appear in the TCRdb table, and some are missing; sequencing was by immunoSEQ multiplex PCR. The data hold roughly 100,000 clones, with under 30% observed a single time. The sequencing input was central memory CD4+ T cells from blood. All receptors come from a young woman with type 1 diabetes. CDR3s include the opening cysteine and the closing phenylalanine or tryptophan. A D gene is named only where the DNA matches it firmly. Where a row states a size, it is once, few, many or the class of an expanded clone; other rows omit it.

d_call,v_call,j_call,clone_size,cdr3_nt,cdr3_aa
.,TRBV21-1,TRBJ2-3,few,TGTGCCAGCAGCAAAGCGGGAGGCCTACTCACAGATACGCAGTATTTT,CASSKAGGLLTDTQYF
.,TRBV18,TRBJ1-2,few,TGTGCCAGCTCCCAAGGGGTTATACGGGATGGCTACACCTTC,CASSQGVIRDGYTF
TRBD2,TRBV5-6,TRBJ2-1,.,TGTGCCAGCAGGCCTTCGGGCGGGGGGGACTACTCCAATGAGCAGTTCTTC,CASRPSGGGDYSNEQFF
.,TRBV20-1,TRBJ1-1,.,TGCAGTGCCGGAGAGAACACTGAAGCTTTCTTT,CSAGENTEAFF
.,TRBV28,TRBJ2-1,.,TGTGCCAGCAGCTCGACAACCAAACAGGGATGGGAGCAGTTCTTC,CASSSTTKQGWEQFF
.,TRBV6-5,TRBJ2-1,.,TGTGCCAGCAGTTACCCGGGGGGCGGAACGAAGCAGTTCTTC,CASSYPGGGTKQFF
TRBD1,TRBV29-1,TRBJ1-1,few,TGCAGCGTCGTCCCAGGGGGCCCGGCTGAAGCTTTCTTT,CSVVPGGPAEAFF
TRBD1,TRBV7-6,TRBJ2-1,.,TGTGCCAGCAGCCTTCCACTGGGACAGGGGGTTTACAATGAGCAGTTCTTC,CASSLPLGQGVYNEQFF
TRBD2,TRBV11-2,TRBJ2-1,.,TGTGCCAGCAGCACGTTAGCGGGTTACAATGAGCAGTTCTTC,CASSTLAGYNEQFF
.,TRBV11-3,TRBJ2-1,.,TGTGCCAGCAGCTTAAGGGGTGAGCAGTTCTTC,CASSLRGEQFF
.,TRBV9,TRBJ2-7,.,TGTGCCAGCAGCGCTCATGACAGCCTCTCCTACGAGCAGTACTTC,CASSAHDSLSYEQYF
.,TRBV7-9,TRBJ2-1,.,TGTGCCAGCAGCCCCGGGGTAGCCGGAGATGAGCAGTTCTTC,CASSPGVAGDEQFF
TRBD2,TRBV2,TRBJ2-1,.,TGTGCCAGCAATCAAGAACTAGCGGGAGGGGCCAATGAGCAGTTCTTC,CASNQELAGGANEQFF
.,TRBV6-6,TRBJ2-1,.,TGTGCCAGCAGTTCTGGGGGGGGGCTCCCTCAGTTCTTC,CASSSGGGLPQFF
TRBD1,TRBV5-6,TRBJ2-3,.,TGTGCCAGCAGCCGGGACAGCCCAGATACGCAGTATTTT,CASSRDSPDTQYF
.,TRBV7-8,TRBJ1-3,few,TGTGCCAGCAGCTTTCAGGACAGAAACACCATATATTTT,CASSFQDRNTIYF